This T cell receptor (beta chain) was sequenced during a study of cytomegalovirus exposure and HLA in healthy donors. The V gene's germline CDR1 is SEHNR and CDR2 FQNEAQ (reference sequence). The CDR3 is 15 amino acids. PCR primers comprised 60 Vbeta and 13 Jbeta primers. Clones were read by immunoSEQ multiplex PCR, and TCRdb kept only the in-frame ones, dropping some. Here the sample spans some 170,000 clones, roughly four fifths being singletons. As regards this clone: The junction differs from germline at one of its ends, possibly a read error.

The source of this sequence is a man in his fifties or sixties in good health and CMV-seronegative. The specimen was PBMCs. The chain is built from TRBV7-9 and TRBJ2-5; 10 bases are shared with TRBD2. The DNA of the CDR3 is TGTTCCAGCAGCTGGTTGAGCGGGGGGGCGGAGACCCAGTACTTC. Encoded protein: CSSSWLSGGAETQYF.